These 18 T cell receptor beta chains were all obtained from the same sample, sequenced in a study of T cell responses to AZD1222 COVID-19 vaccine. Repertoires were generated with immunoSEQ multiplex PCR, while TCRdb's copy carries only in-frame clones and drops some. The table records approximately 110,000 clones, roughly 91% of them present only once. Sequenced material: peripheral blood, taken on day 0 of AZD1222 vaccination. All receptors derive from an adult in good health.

CDR3 nucleotides: TGTGCCAGTACTAGTCGGCCCCCCTACGAGCAGTACTTC. Translating it yields CASTSRPPYEQYF. The gene calls are TRBV19 and TRBJ2-7, with unresolved D. CDR1 and CDR2 from the germline V gene are LNHDA and SQIVND (reference sequence). The CDR3 consists of 13 residues. Trimming left V 7 bases short and J 2 bases short, with 12 bases between. The full variable domain, its missing parts supplied by reference TRBV19 and TRBJ2-7, is DGGITQSPKYLFRKEGQNVTLSCEQNLNHDAMYWYRQDPGQGLRLIYYSQIVNDFQKGDIAEGYSVSREKKESFPLTVTSAQKNPTAFYLCASTSRPPYEQYFGPGTRLTVT.

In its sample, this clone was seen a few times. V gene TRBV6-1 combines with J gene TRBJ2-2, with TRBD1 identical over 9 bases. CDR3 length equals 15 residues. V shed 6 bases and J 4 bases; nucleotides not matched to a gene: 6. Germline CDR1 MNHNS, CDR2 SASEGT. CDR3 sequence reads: CASRSGTGFTGELFF. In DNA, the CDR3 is TGTGCCAGCAGATCCGGGACAGGGTTCACCGGGGAGCTGTTTTTT.

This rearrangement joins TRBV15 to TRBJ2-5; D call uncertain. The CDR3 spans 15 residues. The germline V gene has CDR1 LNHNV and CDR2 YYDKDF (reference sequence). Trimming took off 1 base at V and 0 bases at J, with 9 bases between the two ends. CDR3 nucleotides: TGTGCCACCAGCAGAGGACGGCCCAACCAAGAGACCCAGTACTTC. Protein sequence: CATSRGRPNQETQYF.

This CDR3 is CASRNPGEQYF. CDR3 coding DNA: TGTGCCAGCAGGAACCCAGGCGAGCAGTACTTC. The chain carries TRBV6-6 and TRBJ2-7; no firm D call. Germline lookup yields CDR1 MNHNY and CDR2 SVGAGI (reference sequence). The CDR3 loop spans 11 amino acids. Trimming stripped 6 bases from V and 6 bases from J, with 9 bases between.

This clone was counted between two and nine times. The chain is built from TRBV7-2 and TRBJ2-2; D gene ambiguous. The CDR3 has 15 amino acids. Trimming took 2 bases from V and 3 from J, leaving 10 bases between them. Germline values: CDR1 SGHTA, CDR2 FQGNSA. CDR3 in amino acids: CASSLRTAHTGELFF. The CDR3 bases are TGTGCCAGCAGCTTACGCACAGCCCACACCGGGGAGCTGTTTTTT.

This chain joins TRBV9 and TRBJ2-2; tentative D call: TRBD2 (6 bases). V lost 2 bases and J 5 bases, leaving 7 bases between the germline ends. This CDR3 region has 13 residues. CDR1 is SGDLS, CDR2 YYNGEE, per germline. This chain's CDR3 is CASSVGTTGELFF. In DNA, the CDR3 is TGTGCCAGCAGCGTGGGGACTACCGGGGAGCTGTTTTTT.

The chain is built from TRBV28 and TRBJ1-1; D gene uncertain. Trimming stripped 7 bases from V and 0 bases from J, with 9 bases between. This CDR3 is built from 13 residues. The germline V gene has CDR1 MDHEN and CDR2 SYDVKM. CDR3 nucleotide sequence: TGTGCCAGCATCCGGTTCCTGAACACTGAAGCTTTCTTT. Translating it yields CASIRFLNTEAFF.

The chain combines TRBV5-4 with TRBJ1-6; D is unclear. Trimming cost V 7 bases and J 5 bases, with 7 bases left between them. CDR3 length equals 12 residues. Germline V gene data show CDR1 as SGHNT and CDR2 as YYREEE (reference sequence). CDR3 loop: CASRSDNSPLHF. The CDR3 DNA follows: TGTGCCAGCCGTTCCGATAATTCACCCCTCCACTTT.

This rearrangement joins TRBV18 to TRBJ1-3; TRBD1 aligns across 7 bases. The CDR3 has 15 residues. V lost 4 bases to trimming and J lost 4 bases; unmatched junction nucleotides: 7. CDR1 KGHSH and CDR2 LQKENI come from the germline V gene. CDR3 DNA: TGTGCCAGCTCACTCCCGACAGGGCAAGGAAACACCATATATTTT. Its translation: CASSLPTGQGNTIYF. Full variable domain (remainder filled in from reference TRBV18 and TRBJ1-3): NAGVMQNPRHLVRRRGQEARLRCSPMKGHSHVYWYRQLPEEGLKFMVYLQKENIIDESGMPKERFSAEFPKEGPSILRIQQVVRGDSAAYFCASSLPTGQGNTIYFGEGSWLTVV.

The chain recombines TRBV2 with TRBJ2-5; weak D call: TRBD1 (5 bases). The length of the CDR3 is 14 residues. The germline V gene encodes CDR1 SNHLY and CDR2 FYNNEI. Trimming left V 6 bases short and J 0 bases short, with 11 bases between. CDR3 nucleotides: TGTGCCAGCAGCAGCCAGGGCGACCAAGAGACCCAGTACTTC. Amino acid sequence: CASSSQGDQETQYF.

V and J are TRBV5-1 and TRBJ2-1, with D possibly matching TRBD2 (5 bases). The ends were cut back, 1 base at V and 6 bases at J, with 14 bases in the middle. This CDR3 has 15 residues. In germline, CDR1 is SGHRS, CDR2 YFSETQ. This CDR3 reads CASSLLPSKGNEQFF. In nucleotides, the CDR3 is TGCGCCAGCAGCTTGTTACCTAGCAAGGGCAATGAGCAGTTCTTC.

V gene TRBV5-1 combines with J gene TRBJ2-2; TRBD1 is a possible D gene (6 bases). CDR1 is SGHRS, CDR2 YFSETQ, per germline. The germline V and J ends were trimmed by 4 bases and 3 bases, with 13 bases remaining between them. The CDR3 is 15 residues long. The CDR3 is CASSIQGTHTGELFF. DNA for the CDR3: TGCGCCAGCAGCATTCAGGGGACCCACACCGGGGAGCTGTTTTTT.

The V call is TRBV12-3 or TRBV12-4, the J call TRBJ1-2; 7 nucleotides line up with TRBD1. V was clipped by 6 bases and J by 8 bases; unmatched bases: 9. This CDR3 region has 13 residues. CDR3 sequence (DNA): TGTGCCAGCAGGAAGACAGGGCTTGGGGGCTACACCTTC. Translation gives CASRKTGLGGYTF.

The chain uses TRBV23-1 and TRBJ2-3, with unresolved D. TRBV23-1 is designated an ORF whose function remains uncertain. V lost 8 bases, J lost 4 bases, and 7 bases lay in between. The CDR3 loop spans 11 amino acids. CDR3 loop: CASVHSDTQYF. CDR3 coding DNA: TGCGCCAGCGTTCATTCAGATACGCAGTATTTT.

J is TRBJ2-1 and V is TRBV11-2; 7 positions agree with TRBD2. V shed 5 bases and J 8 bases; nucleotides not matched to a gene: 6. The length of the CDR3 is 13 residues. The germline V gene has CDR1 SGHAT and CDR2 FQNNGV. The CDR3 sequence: CASSHPTSHEQFF. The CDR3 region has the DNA TGTGCCAGCAGCCATCCGACTAGCCATGAGCAGTTCTTC.

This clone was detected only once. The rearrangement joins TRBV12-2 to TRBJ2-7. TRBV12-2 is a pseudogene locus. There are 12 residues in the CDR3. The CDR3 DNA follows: TGTGCAAGTCGCTTAGCCTGGTACGAGCAGTACTTC. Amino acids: CASRLAWYEQYF.

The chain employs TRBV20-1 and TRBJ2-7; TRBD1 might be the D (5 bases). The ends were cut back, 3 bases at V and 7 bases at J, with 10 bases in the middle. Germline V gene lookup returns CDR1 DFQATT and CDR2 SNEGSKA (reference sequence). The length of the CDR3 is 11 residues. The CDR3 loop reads CSARGRWEQYF. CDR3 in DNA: TGCAGTGCTAGGGGGCGGTGGGAGCAGTACTTC.

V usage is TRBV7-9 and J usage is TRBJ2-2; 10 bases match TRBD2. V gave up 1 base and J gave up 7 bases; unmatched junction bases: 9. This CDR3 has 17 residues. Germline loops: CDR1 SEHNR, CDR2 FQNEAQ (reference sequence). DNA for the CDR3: TGTGCCAGCAGCTTAGATTTGGGACTAGCGACTGGCGGGGAGCTGTTTTTT. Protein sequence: CASSLDLGLATGGELFF.